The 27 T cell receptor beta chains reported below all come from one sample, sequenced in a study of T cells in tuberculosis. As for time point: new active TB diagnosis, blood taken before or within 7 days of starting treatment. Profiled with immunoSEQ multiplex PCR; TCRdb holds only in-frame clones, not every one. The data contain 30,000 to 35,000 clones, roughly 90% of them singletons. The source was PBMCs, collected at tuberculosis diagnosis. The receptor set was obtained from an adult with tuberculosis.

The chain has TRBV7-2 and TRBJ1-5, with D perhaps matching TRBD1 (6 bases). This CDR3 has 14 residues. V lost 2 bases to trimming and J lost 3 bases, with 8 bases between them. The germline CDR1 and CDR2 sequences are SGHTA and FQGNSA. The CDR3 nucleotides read TGTGCCAGCAGCTTAACAGGGACCAATCAGCCCCAGCATTTT. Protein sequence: CASSLTGTNQPQHF.

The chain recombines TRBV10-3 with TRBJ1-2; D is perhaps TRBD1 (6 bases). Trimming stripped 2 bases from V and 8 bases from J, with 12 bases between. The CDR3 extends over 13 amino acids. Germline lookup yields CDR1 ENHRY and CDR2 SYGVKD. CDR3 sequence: CAISEQGPGGYTF. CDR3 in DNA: TGTGCCATCAGTGAGCAGGGGCCGGGGGGCTACACCTTC.

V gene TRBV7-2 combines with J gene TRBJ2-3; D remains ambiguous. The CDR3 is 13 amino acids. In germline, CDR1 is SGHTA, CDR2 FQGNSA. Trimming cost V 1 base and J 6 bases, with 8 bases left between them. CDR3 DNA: TGTGCCAGCAGCTTAGGACTTTCTGATACGCAGTATTTT. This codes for CASSLGLSDTQYF.

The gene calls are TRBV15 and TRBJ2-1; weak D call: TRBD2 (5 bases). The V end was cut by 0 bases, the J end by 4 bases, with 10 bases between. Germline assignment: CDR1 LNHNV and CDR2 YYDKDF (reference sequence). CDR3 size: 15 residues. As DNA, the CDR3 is TGTGCCACCAGCAGAGATCGGGGTAGTTACAATGAGCAGTTCTTC. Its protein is CATSRDRGSYNEQFF.

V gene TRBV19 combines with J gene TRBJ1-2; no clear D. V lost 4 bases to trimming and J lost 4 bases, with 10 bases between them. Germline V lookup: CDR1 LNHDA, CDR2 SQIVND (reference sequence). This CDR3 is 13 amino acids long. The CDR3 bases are TGTGCCAGTAGTAGAGGTCTGGGCTATGGCTACACCTTC. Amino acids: CASSRGLGYGYTF.

The CDR3 sequence: CASSKLAGGTDTQYF. CDR3 bases: TGTGCCAGCAGTAAGTTAGCGGGGGGCACAGATACGCAGTATTTT. This sequence joins TRBV6-5 and TRBJ2-3; 9 nucleotides align to TRBD2. Germline lookup yields CDR1 MNHEY and CDR2 SVGAGI. J was trimmed by 1 base and V by 5 bases; bases with no gene match: 4. This CDR3 region has 15 residues.

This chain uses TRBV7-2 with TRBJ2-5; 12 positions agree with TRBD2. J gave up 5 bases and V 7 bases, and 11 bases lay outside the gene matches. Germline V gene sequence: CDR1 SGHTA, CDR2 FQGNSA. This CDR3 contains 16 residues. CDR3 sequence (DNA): TGTGCCAGCATGCGGGCTAGCGGGGGGGCCGTCGAGACCCAGTACTTC. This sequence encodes CASMRASGGAVETQYF.

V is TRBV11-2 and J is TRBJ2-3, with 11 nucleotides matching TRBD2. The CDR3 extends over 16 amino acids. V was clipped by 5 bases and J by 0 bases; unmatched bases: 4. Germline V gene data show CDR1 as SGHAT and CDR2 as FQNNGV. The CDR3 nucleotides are TGTGCCAGCAGCCCGGGGACTAGCGGTAGCACAGATACGCAGTATTTT. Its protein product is CASSPGTSGSTDTQYF.

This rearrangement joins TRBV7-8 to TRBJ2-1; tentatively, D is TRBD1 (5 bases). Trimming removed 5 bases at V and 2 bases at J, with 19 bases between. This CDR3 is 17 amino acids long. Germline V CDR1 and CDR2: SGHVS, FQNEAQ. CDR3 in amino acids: CASSPRTRTLPYNEQFF. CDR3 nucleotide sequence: TGTGCCAGCAGCCCCCGGACAAGGACCCTTCCCTACAATGAGCAGTTCTTC.

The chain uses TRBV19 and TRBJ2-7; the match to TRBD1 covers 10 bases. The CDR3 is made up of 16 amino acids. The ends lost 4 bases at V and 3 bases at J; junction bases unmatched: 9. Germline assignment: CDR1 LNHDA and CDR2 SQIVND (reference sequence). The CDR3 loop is CASSTERDRGNYEQYF. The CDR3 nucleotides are TGTGCCAGTAGTACAGAACGGGACAGGGGTAACTACGAGCAGTACTTC. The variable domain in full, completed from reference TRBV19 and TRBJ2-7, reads DGGITQSPKYLFRKEGQNVTLSCEQNLNHDAMYWYRQDPGQGLRLIYYSQIVNDFQKGDIAEGYSVSREKKESFPLTVTSAQKNPTAFYLCASSTERDRGNYEQYFGPGTRLTVT.

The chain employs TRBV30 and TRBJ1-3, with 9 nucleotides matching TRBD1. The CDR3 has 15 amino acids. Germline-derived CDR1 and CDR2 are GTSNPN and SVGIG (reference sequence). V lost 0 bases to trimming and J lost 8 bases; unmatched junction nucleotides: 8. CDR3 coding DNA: TGTGCCTGGAGTGTAAGGGACAGGGAGCGGGACACCATATATTTT. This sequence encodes CAWSVRDRERDTIYF.

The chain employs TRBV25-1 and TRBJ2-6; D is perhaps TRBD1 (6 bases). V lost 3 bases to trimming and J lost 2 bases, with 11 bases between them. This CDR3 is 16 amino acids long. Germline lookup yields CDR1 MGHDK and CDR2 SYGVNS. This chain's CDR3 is CASSDTGSTGANVLTF. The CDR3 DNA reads TGTGCCAGCAGTGACACAGGGTCTACTGGGGCCAACGTCCTGACTTTC.

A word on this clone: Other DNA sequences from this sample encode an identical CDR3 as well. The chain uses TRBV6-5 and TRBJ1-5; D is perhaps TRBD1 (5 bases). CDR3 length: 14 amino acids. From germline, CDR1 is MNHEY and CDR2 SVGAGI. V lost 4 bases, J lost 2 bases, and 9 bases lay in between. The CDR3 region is CASSSRVGNQPQHF. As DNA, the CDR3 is TGTGCCAGCAGTTCCAGGGTGGGCAATCAGCCCCAGCATTTT.

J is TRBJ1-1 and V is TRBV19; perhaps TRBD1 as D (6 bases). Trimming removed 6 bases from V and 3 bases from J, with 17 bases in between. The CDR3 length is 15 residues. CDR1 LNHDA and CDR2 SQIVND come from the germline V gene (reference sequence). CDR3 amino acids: CASSRRGGQDTEAFF. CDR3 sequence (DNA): TGTGCCAGTAGCCGTCGGGGGGGGCAGGACACTGAAGCTTTCTTT.

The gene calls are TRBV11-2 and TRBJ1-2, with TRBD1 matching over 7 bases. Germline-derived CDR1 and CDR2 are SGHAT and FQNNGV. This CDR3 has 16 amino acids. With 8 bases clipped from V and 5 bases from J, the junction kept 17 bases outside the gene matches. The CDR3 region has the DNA TGTGCCAGCGATAGTCGCCAGGGGGAATTGGGGTATGGCTACACCTTC. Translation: CASDSRQGELGYGYTF.

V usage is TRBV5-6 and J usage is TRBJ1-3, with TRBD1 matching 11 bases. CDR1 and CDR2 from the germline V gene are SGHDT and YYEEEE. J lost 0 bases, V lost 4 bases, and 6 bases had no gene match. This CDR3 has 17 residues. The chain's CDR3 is CASSITGTGGSGNTIYF. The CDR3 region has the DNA TGTGCCAGCAGCATAACCGGGACAGGGGGCTCTGGAAACACCATATATTTT.

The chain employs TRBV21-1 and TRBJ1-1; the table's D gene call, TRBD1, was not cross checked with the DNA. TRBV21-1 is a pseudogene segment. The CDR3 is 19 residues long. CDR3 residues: CASSKRLGKGGGMNTEAFF. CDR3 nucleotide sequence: TGTGCCAGCAGCAAAAGGCTGGGGAAAGGGGGCGGCATGAACACTGAAGCTTTCTTT.

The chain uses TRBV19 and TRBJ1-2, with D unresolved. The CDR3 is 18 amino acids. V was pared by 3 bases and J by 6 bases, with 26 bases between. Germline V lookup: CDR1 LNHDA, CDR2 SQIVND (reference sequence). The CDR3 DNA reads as TGTGCCAGTAGTATGAGGACGACCCAGGTCTTTCGGGGTGATGGCTACACCTTC. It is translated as CASSMRTTQVFRGDGYTF. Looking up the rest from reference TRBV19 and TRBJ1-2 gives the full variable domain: DGGITQSPKYLFRKEGQNVTLSCEQNLNHDAMYWYRQDPGQGLRLIYYSQIVNDFQKGDIAEGYSVSREKKESFPLTVTSAQKNPTAFYLCASSMRTTQVFRGDGYTFGSGTRLTVV.

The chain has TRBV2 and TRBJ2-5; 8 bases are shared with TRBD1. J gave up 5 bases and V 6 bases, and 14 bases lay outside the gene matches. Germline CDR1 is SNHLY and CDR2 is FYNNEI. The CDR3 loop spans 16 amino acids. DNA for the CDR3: TGTGCCAGCAGACTGCCTACAGACAGGGGAGGCGAGACCCAGTACTTC. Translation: CASRLPTDRGGETQYF. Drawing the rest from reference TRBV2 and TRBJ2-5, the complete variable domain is EPEVTQTPSHQVTQMGQEVILRCVPISNHLYFYWYRQILGQKVEFLVSFYNNEISEKSEIFDDQFSVERPDGSNFTLKIRSTKLEDSAMYFCASRLPTDRGGETQYFGPGTRLLVL.

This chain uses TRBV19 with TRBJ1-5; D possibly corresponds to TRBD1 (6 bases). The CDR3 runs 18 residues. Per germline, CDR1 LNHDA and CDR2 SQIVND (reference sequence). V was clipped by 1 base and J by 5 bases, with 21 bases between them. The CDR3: CASSIGGARDIGDQPQHF. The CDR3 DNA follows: TGTGCCAGTAGTATAGGAGGGGCCCGGGACATCGGAGATCAGCCCCAGCATTTT.

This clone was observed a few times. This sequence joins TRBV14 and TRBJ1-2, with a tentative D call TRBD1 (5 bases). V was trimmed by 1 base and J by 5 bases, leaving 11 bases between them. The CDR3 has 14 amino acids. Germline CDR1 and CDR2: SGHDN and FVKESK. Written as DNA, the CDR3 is TGTGCCAGCAGCCAAGCTCAGGGATGGTATGGCTACACCTTC. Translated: CASSQAQGWYGYTF.

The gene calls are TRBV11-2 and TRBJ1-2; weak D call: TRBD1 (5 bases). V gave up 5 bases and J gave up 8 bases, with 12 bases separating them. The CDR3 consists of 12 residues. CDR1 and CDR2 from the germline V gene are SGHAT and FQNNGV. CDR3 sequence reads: CASSTRADGYTF. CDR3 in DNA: TGTGCCAGCAGCACCAGGGCGGACGGCTACACCTTC.

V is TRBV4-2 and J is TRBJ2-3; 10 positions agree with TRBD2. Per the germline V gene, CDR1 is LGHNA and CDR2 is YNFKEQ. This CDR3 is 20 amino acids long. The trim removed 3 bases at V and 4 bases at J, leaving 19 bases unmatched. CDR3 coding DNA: TGTGCCAGCAGCCAGAATGGGGGGGTGACTAGCGGGTGGTTGGCAGATACGCAGTATTTT. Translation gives CASSQNGGVTSGWLADTQYF.

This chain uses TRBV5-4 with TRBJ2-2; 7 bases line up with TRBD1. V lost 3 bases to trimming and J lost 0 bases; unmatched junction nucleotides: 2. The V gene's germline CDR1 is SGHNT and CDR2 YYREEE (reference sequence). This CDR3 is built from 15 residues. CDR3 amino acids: CASSSDRTNTGELFF. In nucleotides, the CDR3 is TGTGCCAGCAGCTCGGACAGGACGAACACCGGGGAGCTGTTTTTT.

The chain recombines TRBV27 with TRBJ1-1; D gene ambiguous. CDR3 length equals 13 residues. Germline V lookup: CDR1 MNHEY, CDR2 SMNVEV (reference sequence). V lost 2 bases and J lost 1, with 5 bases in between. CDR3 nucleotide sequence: TGTGCCAGCAGTTTAGCTAAGAACACTGAAGCTTTCTTT. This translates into CASSLAKNTEAFF.

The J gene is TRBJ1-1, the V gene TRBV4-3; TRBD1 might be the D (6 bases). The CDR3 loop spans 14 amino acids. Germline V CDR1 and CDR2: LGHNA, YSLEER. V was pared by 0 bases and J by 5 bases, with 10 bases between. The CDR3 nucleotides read TGCGCCAGCAGCCAAGATGGCAGGGGAACTGAAGCTTTCTTT. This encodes CASSQDGRGTEAFF.

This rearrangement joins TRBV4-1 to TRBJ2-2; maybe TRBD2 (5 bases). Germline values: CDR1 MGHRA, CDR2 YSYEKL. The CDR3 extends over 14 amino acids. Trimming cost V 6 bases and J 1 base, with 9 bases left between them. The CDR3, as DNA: TGCGCCAGCAGTGATCGGGGGAACACCGGGGAGCTGTTTTTT. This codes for CASSDRGNTGELFF.